Shown below are 29 T cell receptor beta chains from a single sample sequenced in a study of T-cell reconstitution after alpha-beta-depleted transplantation in children. Library preparation (for TCRbeta) was performed with unique molecular identifiers. A single record per CDR3 protein comes from TCRdb applying MiXCR to the PCR reads. The sample shows about 260,000 distinct CDR3 sequences, just under 8.5% of them seen only once. The material was PBMCs, mostly from graft donor cells, obtained 180 days after TCRalphabeta/CD19-depleted stem cell transplant. All receptors derive from a male patient aged 10 to 17 who had a stem cell transplant for acute lymphoblastic leukemia, so the T cells may come from the graft donor.

This clonotype was recorded many times. The V call is TRBV20-1, the J call TRBJ2-2, with D possibly TRBD1 on 6 matching bases. With 0 bases removed from V and 0 bases from J, the gap between germline ends came to 8 bases. CDR3 length: 15 residues. Germline V gene lookup returns CDR1 DFQATT and CDR2 SNEGSKA (reference sequence). Written as DNA, the CDR3 is TGCAGTGCTAGAGATGGACAGTCGAACACCGGGGAGCTGTTTTTT. Translating it yields CSARDGQSNTGELFF.

This clonotype was recorded many times. The chain uses TRBV15 and TRBJ2-1, with 7 positions matching TRBD2. Germline lookup yields CDR1 LNHNV and CDR2 YYDKDF (reference sequence). Unmatched junction bases numbered 8, after V lost 0 bases and J lost 3 bases. This CDR3 spans 17 amino acids. This CDR3 reads CATSRDLGLRFYNEQFF. Written as DNA, the CDR3 is TGTGCCACCAGCAGAGATCTGGGACTACGTTTCTACAATGAGCAGTTCTTC.

This clonotype has ten or more counts. The chain recombines TRBV4-3 with TRBJ2-3, with 14 bases matching TRBD2. Per the germline V gene, CDR1 is LGHNA and CDR2 is YSLEER. The CDR3 consists of 18 residues. The trim removed 4 bases at V and 0 bases at J, leaving 6 bases unmatched. The CDR3 sequence is CASSPRLAGGPSTDTQYF. CDR3 in DNA: TGCGCCAGCAGCCCCCGACTAGCGGGGGGGCCGAGCACAGATACGCAGTATTTT.

This clonotype was counted a few times. The chain links TRBV20-1 to TRBJ2-3, with 8 bases matching TRBD1. Germline values: CDR1 DFQATT, CDR2 SNEGSKA (reference sequence). The CDR3 sequence is 15 residues long. J was trimmed by 9 bases and V by 4 bases; bases with no gene match: 15. As DNA, the CDR3 is TGCAGTGCTAACCTCCAGGGGGCCTTGTCCAGAACGCAGTATTTT. Amino acid sequence: CSANLQGALSRTQYF.

This clonotype showed up many times. The chain combines TRBV5-4 with TRBJ2-5; TRBD1 agrees at 7 bases. CDR3 length: 16 amino acids. Germline loops: CDR1 SGHNT, CDR2 YYREEE (reference sequence). After removal of 0 bases from V and 4 bases from J, the junction contained 9 bases not matched to a gene. CDR3 sequence: CASSLGTGAWGETQYF. For the CDR3, the DNA is TGTGCCAGCAGCTTGGGCACAGGGGCCTGGGGAGAGACCCAGTACTTC.

The chain is built from TRBV19 and TRBJ2-3; 11 bases are a match to TRBD2. The CDR3 length is 15 residues. Germline values: CDR1 LNHDA, CDR2 SQIVND (reference sequence). J was trimmed by 5 bases and V by 3 bases; bases with no gene match: 4. CDR3 residues: CASSMLLAGGDTQYF. CDR3 nucleotides: TGTGCCAGTAGTATGTTGCTAGCGGGAGGAGATACGCAGTATTTT.

This clonotype was observed at least ten times. The J gene is TRBJ2-5, the V gene TRBV6-5; 11 positions agree with TRBD1. The germline CDR1 and CDR2 sequences are MNHEY and SVGAGI. V gave up 0 bases and J gave up 3 bases; unmatched junction bases: 12. The CDR3 loop spans 19 amino acids. CDR3 residues: CASSYSIWTGGLDKETQYF. CDR3 nucleotide sequence: TGTGCCAGCAGTTACTCGATTTGGACAGGGGGCTTGGATAAAGAGACCCAGTACTTC.

This clonotype was counted at least ten times. The chain couples TRBV20-1 to TRBJ2-3; 7 bases align to TRBD2. Germline loops: CDR1 DFQATT, CDR2 SNEGSKA (reference sequence). There are 13 residues in the CDR3. The J segment lost 5 bases and the V segment lost 1 base, leaving 3 bases of the junction unmatched. In nucleotides, the CDR3 is TGCAGTGCTAGAGTCTTAGCGGGAGATACGCAGTATTTT. Protein sequence: CSARVLAGDTQYF.

This clonotype was recorded at least ten times. The chain combines TRBV6-2 or TRBV6-3 with TRBJ1-2; unclear D gene. CDR3 length: 14 amino acids. Germline-derived CDR1 and CDR2 are MNHEY and SVGEGT. Trimming cost V 6 bases and J 8 bases, with 19 bases left between them. The CDR3 spells CASREDGLLLGYTF. The CDR3 DNA sequence: TGTGCCAGCAGGGAGGACGGATTGTTATTGGGCTACACCTTC.

This clonotype has a handful of counts. The genes are TRBV21-1 and TRBJ1-2; the table's D gene call, TRBD1, was not cross checked with the DNA. TRBV21-1 is an annotated pseudogene. The CDR3 covers 13 residues. The CDR3 region is CAIEIVRGGGYTF. As DNA, the CDR3 is TGTGCCATCGAGATAGTAAGGGGCGGGGGCTACACCTTC.

This clonotype was recorded many times. The CDR3 here is CSARDPGLPVREQYF. In DNA, the CDR3 is TGCAGTGCTAGAGATCCAGGGCTGCCAGTGCGCGAGCAGTACTTC. This chain links TRBV20-1 with TRBJ2-7; TRBD1 is a possible D gene (5 bases). The germline V gene encodes CDR1 DFQATT and CDR2 SNEGSKA (reference sequence). The V gene lost 0 bases and the J gene lost 6 bases, with 18 bases spanning the gap. The CDR3 is 15 amino acids.

The sample holds many counts of this clonotype. The chain is built from TRBV20-1 and TRBJ2-7; 14 bases fit TRBD2. There are 15 residues in the CDR3. Unmatched junction bases numbered 6, after V lost 5 bases and J lost 3 bases. Germline lookup yields CDR1 DFQATT and CDR2 SNEGSKA (reference sequence). CDR3 sequence reads: CSAFTGTSGSYEQYF. CDR3 nucleotide sequence: TGCAGTGCTTTTACTGGGACTAGCGGGAGCTACGAGCAGTACTTC.

Worth noting for this clonotype: One end of the junction varies from germline; a read error may be responsible. The CDR3 sequence: CAISSGLPYNEQFF. The CDR3 DNA reads TGTGCCATCAGCTCGGGGCTCCCCTACAATGAGCAGTTCTTC. The chain couples TRBV5-6 to TRBJ2-1, with D possibly called TRBD1 or TRBD2 (5 bases each). There are 14 residues in the CDR3. Germline V gene data show CDR1 as SGHDT and CDR2 as YYEEEE.

This clonotype has ten or more counts. The V and J genes are TRBV12-3 or TRBV12-4 and TRBJ1-2; 7 bases line up with TRBD1. The ends lost 5 bases at V and 2 bases at J; junction bases unmatched: 5. CDR3 length: 14 residues. The CDR3 spells CASSRQGQNYGYTF. The CDR3 DNA sequence: TGTGCCAGCAGTCGACAGGGACAGAACTATGGCTACACCTTC.

This clonotype was recorded at least ten times. V is TRBV4-3 and J is TRBJ1-2; perhaps TRBD1 as D (5 bases). The V gene's germline CDR1 is LGHNA and CDR2 YSLEER. CDR3 length equals 17 residues. The V end was cut by 1 base, the J end by 7 bases, with 22 bases between. CDR3 DNA: TGCGCCAGCAGCCAAGGGTCGGGGGGGGTTTTGGTTAGTGGCTACACCTTC. Amino acids: CASSQGSGGVLVSGYTF.

This clonotype was detected many times. The CDR3 loop is CASSRPGHNRETQYF. The CDR3 DNA is TGTGCCAGCAGCCGGCCGGGTCACAACCGGGAGACCCAGTACTTC. This sequence joins TRBV7-2 and TRBJ2-5; the D is unclear. The CDR3 has 15 amino acids. Deletions cut 5 bases from V and 5 bases from J, with 18 bases between. Germline CDR1 and CDR2: SGHTA and FQGNSA. Supplemented by reference TRBV7-2 and TRBJ2-5, the full variable domain reads GAGVSQSPSNKVTEKGKDVELRCDPISGHTALYWYRQSLGQGLEFLIYFQGNSAPDKSGLPSDRFSAERTGGSVSTLTIQRTQQEDSAVYLCASSRPGHNRETQYFGPGTRLLVL.

There are many counts of this clonotype. The rearrangement uses TRBV29-1 and TRBJ1-2; no clear D. The CDR3 covers 12 residues. V lost 3 bases, J lost 2 bases, and 7 bases lay in between. The germline CDR1 and CDR2 sequences are SQVTM and ANQGSEA. The CDR3 region has the DNA TGCAGCGTTGATACGGGGAACTATGGCTACACCTTC. Its translation is CSVDTGNYGYTF. Looking up the rest from reference TRBV29-1 and TRBJ1-2 gives the full variable domain: SAVISQKPSRDICQRGTSLTIQCQVDSQVTMMFWYRQQPGQSLTLIATANQGSEATYESGFVIDKFPISRPNLTFSTLTVSNMSPEDSSIYLCSVDTGNYGYTFGSGTRLTVV.

This clonotype was counted ten times or more. The chain links TRBV14 to TRBJ1-2, with D hard to call. V was cut by 1 base and J by 4 bases, with 7 bases left in between. The CDR3 contains 13 residues. Germline-derived CDR1 and CDR2 are SGHDN and FVKESK. Here the CDR3 DNA reads TGTGCCAGCAGCCAAGTTCCCAGCTATGGCTACACCTTC. It translates to CASSQVPSYGYTF.

This clonotype was recorded at least ten times. The chain employs TRBV7-2 and TRBJ1-5, with a weak D call TRBD1 (5 bases). The CDR3 consists of 14 residues. The V end lost 4 bases, the J end lost 3 bases, and 10 bases lay between the germline ends. The V gene's germline CDR1 is SGHTA and CDR2 FQGNSA. CDR3 bases: TGTGCCAGCAGCTCCGGGACTCCCAATCAGCCCCAGCATTTT. Protein: CASSSGTPNQPQHF.

In regard to this clonotype: A much more abundant neighbour one base away suggests this may be a read error. This chain connects TRBV14 to TRBJ2-7; D may match TRBD1 or TRBD2 (5 bases each). The CDR3 is made up of 16 amino acids. The germline V gene has CDR1 SGHDN and CDR2 FVKESK. Trimming shortened V by 0 bases and J by 5 bases, and 17 bases separated the two germline ends. The CDR3 sequence is CASSQDQPWGYNEQYF. The CDR3 DNA reads as TGTGCCAGCAGCCAAGACCAGCCTTGGGGGTACAACGAGCAGTACTTC.

This clonotype was recorded at least ten times. The V gene is TRBV7-8, the J gene TRBJ2-7; 7 bases are shared with TRBD2. The CDR3 runs to 14 residues. The germline V gene encodes CDR1 SGHVS and CDR2 FQNEAQ. Losses at the gene ends were 5 bases for V and 4 bases for J; bases not matched to a gene: 8. CDR3 in DNA: TGTGCCAGCAGCGCGAGCGGGAAGGGGTACGAGCAGTACTTC. Translating it yields CASSASGKGYEQYF. The variable domain in full, with the rest retrieved from reference TRBV7-8 and TRBJ2-7, is GAGVSQSPRYKVAKRGQDVALRCDPISGHVSLFWYQQALGQGPEFLTYFQNEAQLDKSGLPSDRFFAERPEGSVSTLKIQRTQQEDSAVYLCASSASGKGYEQYFGPGTRLTVT.

This clonotype was found many times. The chain carries TRBV20-1 and TRBJ1-5, with unresolved D. Trimming took 5 bases from V and 7 from J, leaving 12 bases between them. The CDR3 runs to 12 residues. Looked up from germline, CDR1 is DFQATT and CDR2 is SNEGSKA (reference sequence). Here the CDR3 reads CSAGRLGQPQHF. CDR3 DNA sequence: TGCAGTGCTGGACGACTAGGACAGCCCCAGCATTTT.

Many counts were recorded for this clonotype. This chain connects TRBV2 to TRBJ1-1, with D possibly matching TRBD1 (5 bases). This CDR3 has 15 amino acids. Trimming removed 4 bases at V and 1 base at J, with 13 bases between. Germline CDR1 reads SNHLY; CDR2 reads FYNNEI. The CDR3 here is CASSVPPQGNTEAFF. The DNA for the CDR3 is TGTGCCAGCAGTGTCCCCCCCCAGGGGAACACTGAAGCTTTCTTT.

This clonotype has at least ten counts. The gene calls are TRBV7-9 and TRBJ2-1, with 8 bases that match TRBD2. Germline trimming cut 5 bases from V and 5 bases from J; bases unmatched to any gene: 11. Germline CDR1 is SEHNR and CDR2 is FQNEAQ (reference sequence). The CDR3 extends over 16 amino acids. The CDR3 region has the DNA TGTGCCAGCAGCCGAGGGGCGGGAGGAAAGAACAATGAGCAGTTCTTC. Translated, it gives CASSRGAGGKNNEQFF.

This clonotype was picked up many times. The chain is built from TRBV25-1 and TRBJ2-5; the D is unclear. Trimming removed 6 bases from V and 5 bases from J, with 13 bases in between. This CDR3 has 13 residues. CDR1 is MGHDK and CDR2 is SYGVNS in the germline V gene. The CDR3 loop reads CASSPDPRETQYF. As DNA, the CDR3 is TGTGCCAGCAGCCCAGACCCTCGGGAGACCCAGTACTTC.

This clonotype has ten or more counts. This chain joins TRBV4-1 and TRBJ2-1; 10 bases fit TRBD2. The V segment lost 0 bases and the J segment 6 bases; nucleotides outside the gene matches: 20. Per the germline V gene, CDR1 is MGHRA and CDR2 is YSYEKL. The CDR3 covers 21 residues. The CDR3 DNA is TGCGCCAGCAGCCAAGAGGGTTCCGGGACAGCAAAGCGGGGGGGCTGCAATGAGCAGTTCTTC. It translates to CASSQEGSGTAKRGGCNEQFF.

This clonotype was found many times. This rearrangement joins TRBV27 to TRBJ2-5; TRBD1 matches 9 bases. There are 15 residues in the CDR3. Germline V CDR1 and CDR2: MNHEY, SMNVEV (reference sequence). Trimming removed 4 bases from V and 4 bases from J; junction bases left unmatched: 7. The CDR3 protein is CASSSLTGGIETQYF. The CDR3 region has the DNA TGTGCCAGCAGTTCCCTCACAGGGGGCATAGAGACCCAGTACTTC.

This clonotype was detected ten times or more. V and J are TRBV5-1 and TRBJ1-6, with a weak D call TRBD1 (6 bases). The CDR3 is made up of 14 amino acids. V was cut by 0 bases and J by 5 bases, with 6 bases left in between. CDR1 SGHRS and CDR2 YFSETQ come from the germline V gene. In DNA form, the CDR3 reads TGCGCCAGCAGCTTGGGACAGGATAATTCACCCCTCCACTTT. Protein: CASSLGQDNSPLHF.

In the case of this clonotype: A much larger clonotype is one base distant, so this may be a read error. The J gene is TRBJ1-1, the V gene TRBV6-1, with 7 bases lining up with TRBD1. The ends lost 2 bases at V and 4 bases at J; junction bases unmatched: 7. The CDR3 contains 15 residues. Germline assignment: CDR1 MNHNS and CDR2 SASEGT. CDR3 sequence reads: CASSEMQGGVTEAFF. The CDR3 coding sequence is TGTGCCAGCAGTGAAATGCAGGGGGGGGTCACTGAAGCTTTCTTT.